The source of this TCR beta chain is a study of cytomegalovirus exposure and HLA in healthy donors. The overall study: When 398 donors were genotyped, around 77% of them were found to fall in the Caucasian-associated ancestry cluster. Study-level findings and limits: Presence/absence analyses rested on an assumption that sequencing depth was roughly uniform across donors. TCR beta V- and J-gene trimming was later associated with a missense DCLRE1C variant.

As concerns this clone: The antigen is unknown.

At collection, donors were nominally healthy, but unrecorded immune exposures were probable. V was clipped by 3 bases and J by 0 bases, with 15 bases between them. Germline V gene lookup returns CDR1 GTSNPN and CDR2 SVGIG (reference sequence). The CDR3 loop spans 15 amino acids. 13 Jbeta primers and 60 Vbeta primers were used for the PCR. Measured with immunoSEQ multiplex PCR; TCRdb has only the in-frame clones, and not every one. The repertoire holds some 130,000 clones, with approximately 80% as singletons. Sequences were obtained from PBMCs. The V gene is TRBV30, the J gene TRBJ2-7; perhaps TRBD2 as D (6 bases). The receptor's source is a man aged 35 to 55 in good health and CMV-seronegative. CDR3 nucleotide sequence: TGTGCCTGGAGCTCGACTAGTGACCTCTCCTACGAGCAGTACTTC. It codes for CAWSSTSDLSYEQYF.